The 10 T cell receptor beta chains reported below all come from one sample, sequenced in a study of T-cell memory formation after mild COVID-19. TCRdb used MiXCR to reprocess the 5' RACE reads, holding one entry per CDR3 protein. The table includes around 250,000 distinct CDR3 sequences, over 8.5% detected once. Sample: PBMCs or a T cell subset sorted from them (not recorded which). The receptors stem from a man younger than 35 who had mild COVID-19 (a few samples of this study predate the infection). Cell type and time point are not known.

The table lists this clonotype with a few counts. The chain combines TRBV15 with TRBJ1-2; TRBD1 might be the D (5 bases). Germline V gene sequence: CDR1 LNHNV, CDR2 YYDKDF (reference sequence). The CDR3 has 15 amino acids. V was pared by 0 bases and J by 8 bases, with 16 bases between. The CDR3 region has the DNA TGTGCCACCAGCAGAGATCTGGGGGGAGGTGAAGGCTACACCTTC. Its protein is CATSRDLGGGEGYTF.

This clonotype was seen more than once but under ten times. V is TRBV7-2 and J is TRBJ1-2; D is unclear. V dropped 5 bases and J dropped 4 bases, with 20 bases sitting between them. Germline CDR1 is SGHTA and CDR2 is FQGNSA. The length of the CDR3 is 16 residues. CDR3 sequence (DNA): TGTGCCAGCAGCCACGCTTACGGCCAAGGAGGCTATGGCTACACCTTC. It is translated as CASSHAYGQGGYGYTF. The full variable domain, its missing parts supplied by reference TRBV7-2 and TRBJ1-2, is GAGVSQSPSNKVTEKGKDVELRCDPISGHTALYWYRQSLGQGLEFLIYFQGNSAPDKSGLPSDRFSAERTGGSVSTLTIQRTQQEDSAVYLCASSHAYGQGGYGYTFGSGTRLTVV.

The chain links TRBV11-1 to TRBJ1-1, with 10 bases aligning to TRBD1. V lost 4 bases to trimming and J lost 3 bases; unmatched junction nucleotides: 5. Per the germline V gene, CDR1 is SGHAT and CDR2 is FQDESV (reference sequence). This CDR3 has 15 amino acids. The CDR3 nucleotides are TGTGCCAGCAGCTACGTTGGACAGGGGGACACTGAAGCTTTCTTT. This codes for CASSYVGQGDTEAFF.

The chain links TRBV5-4 to TRBJ2-1; D not resolved. The CDR3 consists of 12 residues. Looked up from germline, CDR1 is SGHNT and CDR2 is YYREEE (reference sequence). Trimming pared 0 bases from V and 16 bases from J, leaving 14 bases between. The CDR3 DNA reads TGTGCCAGCAGCTTGGATGGCTTTGTGCCTTTCTTC. It is translated as CASSLDGFVPFF.

This clonotype has only a few counts. The chain is built from TRBV5-1 and TRBJ2-7, with D possibly TRBD2 on 5 matching bases. V lost 0 bases to trimming and J lost 1 base, with 8 bases between them. The CDR3 contains 14 residues. The V gene's germline CDR1 is SGHRS and CDR2 YFSETQ. The CDR3 DNA reads as TGCGCCAGCAGCTTGGGAGGGAATTCCTACGAGCAGTACTTC. Its translation is CASSLGGNSYEQYF.

This clonotype was detected a few times. The chain links TRBV7-2 to TRBJ2-1; TRBD2 aligns across 10 bases. Germline assignment: CDR1 SGHTA and CDR2 FQGNSA. With V trimmed by 4 bases and J by 0 bases, 12 bases remained unmatched. The CDR3 is made up of 19 amino acids. CDR3: CASSSRGSGGTSSYNEQFF. CDR3 nucleotide sequence: TGTGCCAGCAGCTCCAGGGGTAGCGGGGGGACCAGCTCCTACAATGAGCAGTTCTTC.

A few counts support this clonotype. The J gene is TRBJ1-2, the V gene TRBV4-3; D gene unclear. Per the germline V gene, CDR1 is LGHNA and CDR2 is YSLEER. The length of the CDR3 is 12 residues. With 3 bases removed from V and 10 bases from J, the gap between germline ends came to 12 bases. The CDR3 region has the DNA TGCGCCAGCAGCCAGGGTAAACCCGTCTACACCTTC. Translated: CASSQGKPVYTF.

This clonotype was detected many times. J is TRBJ1-1 and V is TRBV15; TRBD1 is a possible D gene (5 bases). Deletions cut 5 bases from V and 5 bases from J, with 9 bases between. The CDR3 has 12 residues. The germline CDR1 and CDR2 sequences are LNHNV and YYDKDF (reference sequence). This chain's CDR3 is CATSWGKTEAFF. The CDR3 region has the DNA TGTGCCACCAGCTGGGGGAAGACTGAAGCTTTCTTT.

The chain recombines TRBV25-1 with TRBJ2-3; D uncertain. The length of the CDR3 is 13 residues. Trimming pared 3 bases from V and 2 bases from J, leaving 6 bases between. Germline V lookup: CDR1 MGHDK, CDR2 SYGVNS. CDR3: CASSDKNTDTQYF. Here the CDR3 DNA reads TGTGCCAGCAGTGATAAGAACACAGATACGCAGTATTTT.

V gene TRBV20-1 combines with J gene TRBJ2-2; 11 nucleotides align to TRBD2. The V gene's germline CDR1 is DFQATT and CDR2 SNEGSKA (reference sequence). The CDR3 spans 19 residues. Trimming at V came to 0 bases and at J to 5 bases, leaving 14 bases not matched to a gene. The CDR3 spells CSARETLAGVLRGTGELFF. In nucleotides, the CDR3 is TGCAGTGCTAGAGAAACACTAGCGGGGGTCCTACGAGGAACCGGGGAGCTGTTTTTT.